This T cell receptor beta chain was retrieved from a study of blood T cell repertoires in COVID-19. Original data processing: Nucleated cell counts were estimated from reference gene primer amplification. Using immunoSEQ multiplex PCR, the repertoire was profiled, and TCRdb retains in-frame clones only, with some absent. The V and J calls and clone size come from that table; D and trimming were worked out from the DNA. The sample contains 85,000 to 90,000 clones, approximately 86% of which appear only once. The source is an elderly man with active or convalescent COVID-19. Sequenced input: peripheral blood.

The CDR3 region has the DNA TGTGCCAGTAGTATTCTAGCGGGAGTTGGCAATGAGCAGTTCTTC. Amino acids: CASSILAGVGNEQFF. V and J are TRBV19 and TRBJ2-1; 10 bases line up with TRBD2. CDR1 is LNHDA and CDR2 is SQIVND in the germline V gene (reference sequence). V lost 3 bases and J lost 6; bases outside the gene matches: 5. The CDR3 consists of 15 residues. Complete variable domain (other parts from reference TRBV19 and TRBJ2-1): DGGITQSPKYLFRKEGQNVTLSCEQNLNHDAMYWYRQDPGQGLRLIYYSQIVNDFQKGDIAEGYSVSREKKESFPLTVTSAQKNPTAFYLCASSILAGVGNEQFFGPGTRLTVL.